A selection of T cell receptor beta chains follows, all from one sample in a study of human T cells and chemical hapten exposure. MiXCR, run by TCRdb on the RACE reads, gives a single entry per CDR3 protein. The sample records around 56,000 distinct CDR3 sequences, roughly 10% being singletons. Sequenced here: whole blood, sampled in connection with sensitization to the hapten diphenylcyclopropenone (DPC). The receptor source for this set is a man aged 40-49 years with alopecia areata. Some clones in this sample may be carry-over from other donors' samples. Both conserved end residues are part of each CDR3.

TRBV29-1	CSVPDGHQETQYF
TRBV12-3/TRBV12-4	CASSRDYTDTQYF
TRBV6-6	CASTTSGEQYF
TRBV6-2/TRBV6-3	CASSYSRLARETQYF
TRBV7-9	CASSRGTSGRQETQYF
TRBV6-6	CASKVAGVETQYF
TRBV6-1	CASSSTSGRAYEQYF
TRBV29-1	CSGSESTDTQYF
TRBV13	CASSSASQETQYF
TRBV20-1	CSARRPGTAEPYSNQPQHF
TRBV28	CASSSLPQPQHF
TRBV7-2	CASSTTASYEQYF
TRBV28	CASSGTGGFGANVLTF
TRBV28	CASSFQSPGQQETQYF
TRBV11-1	CASSQTQETQYF
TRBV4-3	CASSQDRANTGELFF
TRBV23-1	CASSQGARTEAFF
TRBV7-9	CASSLEGWDQETQYF
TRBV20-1	CSARDRMGDQPQHF
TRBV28	CASSLQGATDTQYF
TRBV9	CASSVAGLGQGGNEQFF
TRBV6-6	CASSFGQGAVSGANVLTF
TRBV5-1	CASSSSSGSLDNEQFF
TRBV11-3	CASSFHRRTTDTQYF
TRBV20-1	CSAQGPNTGELFF
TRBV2	CASTQRGDTNTGELFF
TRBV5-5	CASSTRQGFTGELFF
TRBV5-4	CASSTGRVYNEQFF
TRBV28	CASSLPGGGEDTDTQYF
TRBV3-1	CASSQELRFNEQFF
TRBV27	CASRNGGVNTEAFF
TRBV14	CASSQGTALSGNTIYF
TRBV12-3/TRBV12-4	CASSPWGAGEETQYF
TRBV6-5	CASSYSRDLRTNEQFF
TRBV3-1	CASSQLQGSYEQYF
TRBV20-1	CSAGETFRGANVLTF
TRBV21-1	CASSNPGKSYNEQFF
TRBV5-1	CASSFRASAGDTQYF
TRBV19	CASSIDWTYYNEQFF
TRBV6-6	CASTPGQGAYGYTF
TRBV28	CASSGFVAGGEQFF
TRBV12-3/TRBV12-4	CASSSWDRVGTQYF
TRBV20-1	CSAETSASSTDTQYF
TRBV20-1	CSARAGGGGEKLFF
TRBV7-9	CASSSPLQGNEQYF
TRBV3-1	CASSRQGASEQYF
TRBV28	CASKREGQGPEQYF
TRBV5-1	CASSLGKGSGNTIYF
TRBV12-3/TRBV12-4	CASSLQGGTGELFF
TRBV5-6	CASSFLRAGSQETQYF